These 4 T cell receptor beta chains were all obtained from the same sample, sequenced in a study of siplizumab effects on memory and regulatory T cells. The assay was immunoSEQ multiplex PCR, and TCRdb's table has in-frame clones only and misses some. The table includes around 94,000 clones, 92% detected once. Sequencing input: CD4+ T cells sorted from blood. These receptors all come from a human donor in good health.

CDR3 bases: TGTGCCAGCAGCTGGGGGGCCCCCTACGAGCAGTACTTC. Its protein product is CASSWGAPYEQYF. This chain links TRBV7-8 with TRBJ2-7; D tentatively reads TRBD1 or TRBD2 (6 bases each). There are 13 residues in the CDR3. Germline assignment: CDR1 SGHVS and CDR2 FQNEAQ. Trimming cost V 4 bases and J 2 bases, with 9 bases left between them.

The chain recombines TRBV28 with TRBJ2-5; no firm D call. The CDR3 runs 15 residues. CDR1 MDHEN and CDR2 SYDVKM come from the germline V gene. Deletions cut 2 bases from V and 7 bases from J, with 17 bases between. The DNA for the CDR3 is TGTGCCAGCAGTTTACCACTCTCGTTTAGTGGGACCCAGTACTTC. It is translated as CASSLPLSFSGTQYF.

The chain has TRBV7-8 and TRBJ2-1, with a tentative D call TRBD1 (6 bases). The V end was cut by 1 base, the J end by 5 bases, with 15 bases between. Germline CDR1 reads SGHVS; CDR2 reads FQNEAQ. The CDR3 spans 16 residues. In DNA form, the CDR3 reads TGTGCCAGCAGCTTAGTATTCGGGACACTGAACAATGAGCAGTTCTTC. This translates into CASSLVFGTLNNEQFF.

A single count supports this clone. V and J are TRBV28 and TRBJ1-3; 9 bases line up with TRBD1. Germline loops: CDR1 MDHEN, CDR2 SYDVKM. The CDR3 sequence is 16 residues long. V shed 5 bases and J 8 bases; nucleotides not matched to a gene: 13. CDR3 loop: CASSPMRDRVGDTIYF. The CDR3 nucleotides read TGTGCCAGCAGTCCTATGAGGGACAGGGTTGGGGACACCATATATTTT.